The next 8 T cell receptor beta chains were all read from a single sample in a study of T-cell memory formation after mild COVID-19. TCRdb re-called the 5' RACE reads with MiXCR, one entry per CDR3 protein. The data show hundreds of thousands of distinct CDR3 sequences, 15% to 20% seen once. Sequencing was carried out using PBMCs or a T cell subset sorted from them (not recorded which). These TCRs come from a man between 18 and 35 years old who had mild COVID-19 (a few samples of this study predate the infection). Cell type and time point are not known.

This clonotype was seen only a few times. The chain links TRBV30 to TRBJ2-3; 7 bases agree with TRBD2. Germline loops: CDR1 GTSNPN, CDR2 SVGIG (reference sequence). CDR3 length: 13 residues. V lost 4 bases, J lost 3 bases, and 4 bases stayed unmatched. The CDR3 DNA sequence: TGTGCCTGGACGGGGGGTAGTACAGATACGCAGTATTTT. Translated, it gives CAWTGGSTDTQYF.

This chain connects TRBV20-1 to TRBJ1-1; D call uncertain. Per germline, CDR1 DFQATT and CDR2 SNEGSKA (reference sequence). This CDR3 is built from 9 residues. The V end lost 4 bases, the J end lost 6 bases, and 3 bases lay between the germline ends. The CDR3 protein is CSAIAEAFF. The CDR3 DNA follows: TGCAGTGCTATCGCTGAAGCTTTCTTT.

This clonotype was recorded a few times. The V call is TRBV6-5, the J call TRBJ2-3; no clear D. V lost 5 bases, J lost 2 bases, and 11 bases lay in between. The germline gives CDR1 MNHEY, CDR2 SVGAGI. The CDR3 is 14 residues long. The CDR3 protein is CASSVSDTTDTQYF. The CDR3 nucleotides read TGTGCCAGCAGTGTCAGCGACACCACAGATACGCAGTATTTT.

The chain recombines TRBV7-2 with TRBJ2-7; D gene uncertain. The CDR3 contains 13 residues. Germline CDR1 is SGHTA and CDR2 is FQGNSA. With 5 bases removed from V and 2 bases from J, the gap between germline ends came to 10 bases. The CDR3 sequence is CASSPVAPYEQYF. DNA for the CDR3: TGTGCCAGCAGCCCGGTGGCGCCCTACGAGCAGTACTTC.

There are a few counts of this clonotype. The V and J genes are TRBV6-5 and TRBJ2-5, with D perhaps matching TRBD1 or TRBD2 (5 bases each). V was cut by 6 bases and J by 7 bases, with 12 bases left in between. The CDR3 is 12 amino acids. Germline loops: CDR1 MNHEY, CDR2 SVGAGI. For the CDR3, the DNA is TGTGCCAGCAGCCGCAGTGGGGGGACCCAGTACTTC. Translation: CASSRSGGTQYF.

This clonotype was seen at least ten times. CDR3 DNA: TGTGCCAGCAGCCAAGCAGGGGATGGGTACGAGCAGTACGTC. Its protein product is CASSQAGDGYEQYV. The chain has TRBV14 and TRBJ2-7; tentative D call: TRBD1 (6 bases). The germline V and J ends were trimmed by 1 base and 4 bases, with 11 bases remaining between them. Germline V gene sequence: CDR1 SGHDN, CDR2 FVKESK. The CDR3 consists of 14 residues.

This chain links TRBV29-1 with TRBJ1-1; D gene unclear. The CDR3 length is 13 residues. V lost 4 bases, J lost 4 bases, and 13 bases lay in between. Looked up from germline, CDR1 is SQVTM and CDR2 is ANQGSEA. The CDR3 region is CSVAGRWVTEAFF. The DNA for the CDR3 is TGCAGCGTTGCCGGACGGTGGGTCACTGAAGCTTTCTTT.

This clonotype appeared a few times. The genes are TRBV21-1 and TRBJ2-5; TRBD1 was called by the table and not checked on the DNA. TRBV21-1 is a known pseudogene. This CDR3 region has 13 residues. The CDR3 here is CASTDRGVETQYF. The CDR3 DNA reads TGTGCCAGTACCGACAGAGGGGTTGAGACCCAGTACTTC.